This T cell receptor (beta chain) was identified in a study of blood T cell repertoires in COVID-19. Study in general: There were acute and convalescent COVID-19 samples, and they came from the United States, Italy and Spain. Sources were T cells, B-cell-depleted T cells, or PBMCs; the material itself was cDNA or gDNA.

Authors' methods: By means of reference gene primer amplification, nucleated cell counts were estimated. Profiling relied on immunoSEQ multiplex PCR, and the TCRdb table lists in-frame clones only, not all of them. The DNA was the basis for D and trimming; V, J and clone size are from that table. The sample shows tens of thousands of clones, 80% to 90% of them seen only once. The CDR3 runs 15 residues. V was clipped by 1 base and J by 0 bases, with 10 bases between them. CDR1 and CDR2 from the germline V gene are SGHNT and YENEEA. What was sequenced was peripheral blood. The chain is built from TRBV11-3 and TRBJ2-7; a weak D match, TRBD2 (5 bases). This TCR derives from a man aged 80 or over with acute or convalescent COVID-19. CDR3 in amino acids: CASSLGGSSSYEQYF. CDR3 coding DNA: TGTGCCAGCAGCTTAGGAGGGTCCAGCTCCTACGAGCAGTACTTC.